This passage covers 29 T cell receptor beta chains from one sample sequenced in a study of blood T cell repertoires in COVID-19. Sequencing used immunoSEQ multiplex PCR; TCRdb keeps in-frame clones, though not all of them. Here the sample spans more than 120,000 clones, 88% being singletons. Material: peripheral blood. The source is a human donor in a cohort sampled during active COVID-19.

V gene TRBV7-2 combines with J gene TRBJ1-5, with D unresolved. This CDR3 is built from 15 residues. The germline V gene encodes CDR1 SGHTA and CDR2 FQGNSA. The V and J ends lost 1 base and 0 bases respectively, with 7 bases between them. The CDR3 region is CASSLVAGSNQPQHF. CDR3 bases: TGTGCCAGCAGCTTAGTCGCCGGTAGCAATCAGCCCCAGCATTTT.

V usage is TRBV6-2 or TRBV6-3 and J usage is TRBJ1-1, with D tentatively TRBD1 (5 bases). The V and J ends lost 0 bases and 6 bases respectively, with 11 bases between them. Germline V lookup: CDR1 MNHEY, CDR2 SVGEGT. The CDR3 is made up of 14 amino acids. CDR3 sequence: CASSYSGTRAEAFF. The CDR3 DNA is TGTGCCAGCAGTTACTCCGGGACTCGGGCTGAAGCTTTCTTT.

This chain joins TRBV6-1 and TRBJ2-7, with 8 bases fitting TRBD1. This CDR3 has 16 residues. The J segment lost 0 bases and the V segment lost 2 bases, leaving 6 bases of the junction unmatched. Looked up from germline, CDR1 is MNHNS and CDR2 is SASEGT. The DNA for the CDR3 is TGTGCCAGCAGTGAATTTTTTCAGGGGGCCTCCTACGAGCAGTACTTC. Residues: CASSEFFQGASYEQYF.

V usage is TRBV11-2 and J usage is TRBJ2-7; 7 bases map to TRBD2. The CDR3 extends over 14 amino acids. The V and J ends lost 1 base and 3 bases, in that order; junction bases with no gene match: 3. Per the germline V gene, CDR1 is SGHAT and CDR2 is FQNNGV. CDR3 in DNA: TGTGCCAGCAGCTTAGGCCCGGGGGGCTACGAGCAGTACTTC. Translating gives CASSLGPGGYEQYF. The full variable domain, rest sourced from reference TRBV11-2 and TRBJ2-7, is EAGVAQSPRYKIIEKRQSVAFWCNPISGHATLYWYQQILGQGPKLLIQFQNNGVVDDSQLPKDRFSAERLKGVDSTLKIQPAKLEDSAVYLCASSLGPGGYEQYFGPGTRLTVT.

This chain links TRBV18 with TRBJ2-1, with D maybe TRBD1 (6 bases). The germline V and J ends were trimmed by 4 bases and 8 bases, with 15 bases remaining between them. Germline V gene sequence: CDR1 KGHSH, CDR2 LQKENI. This CDR3 has 14 amino acids. The CDR3 DNA reads TGTGCCAGCTCACTACAGGGAAGAGCGGATGAGCAGTTCTTC. Protein: CASSLQGRADEQFF.

The CDR3 is CASSFQDRAHNSPLHF. The CDR3 region has the DNA TGTGCCAGCAGTTTCCAGGACAGGGCCCATAATTCACCCCTCCACTTT. The rearrangement joins TRBV27 to TRBJ1-6; 8 positions agree with TRBD1. Trimming took 3 bases from V and 5 from J; bases not matched to a gene: 6. The CDR3 has 16 residues. Germline assignment: CDR1 MNHEY and CDR2 SMNVEV (reference sequence).

The chain uses TRBV18 and TRBJ1-2, with 8 bases that match TRBD1. Per germline, CDR1 KGHSH and CDR2 LQKENI. CDR3 length: 14 residues. Unmatched junction bases numbered 5, after V lost 2 bases and J lost 6 bases. CDR3 sequence: CASSPRTGYHGYTF. The CDR3 nucleotides are TGTGCCAGCTCACCAAGGACAGGGTACCATGGCTACACCTTC.

The chain is built from TRBV7-9 and TRBJ2-5; 8 bases are shared with TRBD1. Germline lookup yields CDR1 SEHNR and CDR2 FQNEAQ (reference sequence). The CDR3 has 14 amino acids. Unmatched junction bases numbered 7, after V lost 5 bases and J lost 5 bases. CDR3 nucleotides: TGTGCCAGCAGCATTGCAGGGGGCTTTGAGACCCAGTACTTC. Its translation: CASSIAGGFETQYF.

This sequence joins TRBV2 and TRBJ2-1; tentatively, D is TRBD1 (5 bases). Germline V gene sequence: CDR1 SNHLY, CDR2 FYNNEI. The CDR3 length is 13 residues. The V gene lost 4 bases and the J gene lost 4 bases, with 8 bases spanning the gap. The CDR3 DNA is TGTGCCAGCAGTGTAGGGGAATACAATGAGCAGTTCTTC. This encodes CASSVGEYNEQFF.

The gene calls are TRBV27 and TRBJ2-5; 7 nucleotides align to TRBD1. The V gene's germline CDR1 is MNHEY and CDR2 SMNVEV (reference sequence). The V gene end was trimmed by 6 bases and the J gene end by 4 bases; junction bases not matched to a gene: 8. CDR3 length: 14 residues. In DNA, the CDR3 is TGTGCCAGCAGCCGGACAGGACGAGGAGAGACCCAGTACTTC. Encoded protein: CASSRTGRGETQYF.

CDR3 sequence (DNA): TGTGCCAGTAGAAGACCGGGACAGGGGGCGCTTGGGGCCAACGTCCTGACTTTC. Encoded protein: CASRRPGQGALGANVLTF. This chain joins TRBV19 and TRBJ2-6; 12 bases agree with TRBD1. The germline V gene encodes CDR1 LNHDA and CDR2 SQIVND (reference sequence). V trimming: 6 bases; J trimming: 3 bases; junction bases outside the gene matches: 9. There are 18 residues in the CDR3. The full variable domain, rest sourced from reference TRBV19 and TRBJ2-6, is DGGITQSPKYLFRKEGQNVTLSCEQNLNHDAMYWYRQDPGQGLRLIYYSQIVNDFQKGDIAEGYSVSREKKESFPLTVTSAQKNPTAFYLCASRRPGQGALGANVLTFGAGSRLTVL.

This chain joins TRBV7-2 and TRBJ2-2; 8 bases match TRBD1. Trimming cost V 5 bases and J 5 bases; bases outside gene matches: 16. Per germline, CDR1 SGHTA and CDR2 FQGNSA. The CDR3 has 18 residues. In DNA form, the CDR3 reads TGTGCCAGCAGCCCCCGGCGTGCAGGGGGCTGGGGAACCGGGGAGCTGTTTTTT. It translates to CASSPRRAGGWGTGELFF.

This rearrangement joins TRBV3-1 (or the pseudogene TRBV3-2) to TRBJ1-1, with unresolved D. V lost 8 bases to trimming and J lost 1 base, with 8 bases between them. CDR1 is LGHDT and CDR2 is YNNKEL in the germline V gene (reference sequence). CDR3 length: 12 residues. The CDR3 here is CASRRENTEAFF. The CDR3 DNA sequence: TGTGCCAGCCGGCGGGAGAACACTGAAGCTTTCTTT.

The chain joins TRBV10-3 to TRBJ2-7; weak D call: TRBD1 (5 bases). CDR1 is ENHRY and CDR2 is SYGVKD in the germline V gene. The CDR3 contains 16 residues. Trimming took off 0 bases at V and 4 bases at J, with 16 bases between the two ends. The CDR3 here is CAISESPVWQGYEQYF. In DNA, the CDR3 is TGTGCCATCAGTGAGTCCCCAGTCTGGCAGGGTTACGAGCAGTACTTC.

This chain links TRBV7-9 with TRBJ2-5; unclear D gene. V gave up 5 bases and J gave up 0 bases, with 4 bases separating them. Germline V gene data show CDR1 as SEHNR and CDR2 as FQNEAQ (reference sequence). CDR3 size: 12 residues. CDR3 region: CASSQDQETQYF. The CDR3 DNA reads as TGTGCCAGCAGCCAGGACCAAGAGACCCAGTACTTC.

The rearrangement joins TRBV5-6 to TRBJ1-4, with D hard to call. The CDR3 runs 13 residues. V lost 0 bases to trimming and J lost 7 bases, with 7 bases between them. CDR1 SGHDT and CDR2 YYEEEE come from the germline V gene. In DNA form, the CDR3 reads TGTGCCAGCAGCTTGGGGGCAGTTGAAAAACTGTTTTTT. Translated, it gives CASSLGAVEKLFF. Supplemented by reference TRBV5-6 and TRBJ1-4, the full variable domain reads DAGVTQSPTHLIKTRGQQVTLRCSPKSGHDTVSWYQQALGQGPQFIFQYYEEEERQRGNFPDRFSGHQFPNYSSELNVNALLLGDSALYLCASSLGAVEKLFFGSGTQLSVL.

This clone was observed at least ten times. This chain connects TRBV7-9 to TRBJ2-7; D might be TRBD2 (5 bases). Germline V gene sequence: CDR1 SEHNR, CDR2 FQNEAQ (reference sequence). V lost 1 base and J 5 bases, leaving 9 bases between the germline ends. The CDR3 extends over 13 amino acids. CDR3 coding DNA: TGTGCCAGCAGCTTAGGCGGGTTGGACGAGCAGTACTTC. This encodes CASSLGGLDEQYF.

The CDR3 nucleotides are TGCGCCAGCAGTTCCACCCTAGACGAGCAGTACTTC. Translation gives CASSSTLDEQYF. V usage is TRBV5-1 and J usage is TRBJ2-7; the D is unclear. The CDR3 sequence is 12 residues long. Germline V lookup: CDR1 SGHRS, CDR2 YFSETQ. V was pared by 5 bases and J by 5 bases, with 11 bases between.

The V and J genes are TRBV27 and TRBJ1-1; 8 nucleotides agree with TRBD1. V was clipped by 6 bases and J by 1 base; unmatched bases: 13. Germline values: CDR1 MNHEY, CDR2 SMNVEV (reference sequence). The CDR3 consists of 17 residues. For the CDR3, the DNA is TGTGCCAGCAGCCCCTTTTCAGGGGGCACTAGGAACACTGAAGCTTTCTTT. Its translation: CASSPFSGGTRNTEAFF.

The CDR3 coding sequence is TGTGCCAGCAGCCAAGTCCCATCTAATTCACCCCTCCACTTT. It yields the protein CASSQVPSNSPLHF. The chain joins TRBV3-1 (or the pseudogene TRBV3-2) to TRBJ1-6, with D unresolved. The germline CDR1 and CDR2 sequences are LGHDT and YNNKEL (reference sequence). The CDR3 is 14 residues long. The V and J ends lost 1 base and 6 bases respectively, with 7 bases between them.

The chain links TRBV4-1 to TRBJ2-2, with D maybe TRBD1 (5 bases). The germline V gene encodes CDR1 MGHRA and CDR2 YSYEKL. The CDR3 length is 16 residues. The ends were cut back, 4 bases at V and 0 bases at J, with 12 bases in the middle. The CDR3 DNA reads as TGCGCCAGCAGCCCTAGGGGCAGCACGAACACCGGGGAGCTGTTTTTT. Its protein is CASSPRGSTNTGELFF.

This clone came up once. The gene calls are TRBV7-8 and TRBJ1-2; D may be TRBD1 (5 bases). V gave up 5 bases and J gave up 2 bases, with 9 bases separating them. Germline V CDR1 and CDR2: SGHVS, FQNEAQ. This CDR3 region has 13 residues. The chain's CDR3 is CASSTDRNYGYTF. CDR3 nucleotide sequence: TGTGCCAGCAGCACCGACAGAAACTATGGCTACACCTTC.

V gene TRBV5-5 combines with J gene TRBJ1-1; 8 bases match TRBD1. Germline CDR1 and CDR2: SGHKS and YYEKEE (reference sequence). V lost 1 base, J lost 1 base, and 9 bases stayed unmatched. The CDR3 extends over 17 amino acids. This chain's CDR3 is CASSLRDRPSPNTEAFF. The CDR3 DNA reads as TGTGCCAGCAGCTTGAGGGACAGGCCTTCTCCGAACACTGAAGCTTTCTTT.

The rearrangement joins TRBV6-5 to TRBJ1-1; D is unresolved. Trimming took 6 bases from V and 5 from J, leaving 10 bases between them. In germline, CDR1 is MNHEY, CDR2 SVGAGI. The CDR3 consists of 12 residues. The CDR3 sequence is CASRDGGTEAFF. In DNA form, the CDR3 reads TGTGCCAGCAGGGACGGCGGGACTGAAGCTTTCTTT.

A single count supports this clone. The genes are TRBV4-1 and TRBJ1-3; 9 positions agree with TRBD1. The CDR3 consists of 14 residues. Germline-derived CDR1 and CDR2 are MGHRA and YSYEKL. After removal of 4 bases from V and 5 bases from J, the junction contained 3 bases not matched to a gene. CDR3 nucleotide sequence: TGCGCCAGCAGCCCTGGACAGGGGCGAAACACCATATATTTT. The encoded protein is CASSPGQGRNTIYF.

This chain joins TRBV5-1 and TRBJ1-3; D remains unclear. The germline V and J ends were trimmed by 0 bases and 0 bases, with 7 bases remaining between them. The germline V gene encodes CDR1 SGHRS and CDR2 YFSETQ. This CDR3 region has 15 residues. The CDR3 here is CASSLAGSSGNTIYF. The CDR3 DNA reads as TGCGCCAGCAGCTTGGCCGGGAGCTCTGGAAACACCATATATTTT.

V usage is TRBV16 and J usage is TRBJ2-3, with D hard to call. The CDR3 has 15 residues. Per germline, CDR1 KGHSY and CDR2 FQNENV. The germline V and J ends were trimmed by 4 bases and 0 bases, with 11 bases remaining between them. The CDR3 coding sequence is TGTGCCAGCAGCCCCCAAAGAGCGAGCACAGATACGCAGTATTTT. It specifies CASSPQRASTDTQYF.

This clone occurred once. CDR3 bases: TGTGCCAGCAGTGATGGACAGGGAAGGTCAGATACGCAGTATTTT. Translation: CASSDGQGRSDTQYF. V is TRBV2 and J is TRBJ2-3, with 8 bases that match TRBD1. J gave up 4 bases and V 3 bases, and 6 bases lay outside the gene matches. CDR1 SNHLY and CDR2 FYNNEI come from the germline V gene. This CDR3 region has 15 residues.

V and J are TRBV5-5 and TRBJ2-7; 8 nucleotides line up with TRBD1. CDR1 SGHKS and CDR2 YYEKEE come from the germline V gene (reference sequence). The CDR3 spans 15 residues. J lost 3 bases, V lost 3 bases, and 8 bases had no gene match. The CDR3 spells CASSSLRTGLYEQYF. For the CDR3, the DNA is TGTGCCAGCAGCTCACTCCGGACAGGGCTCTACGAGCAGTACTTC.